The source of this T cell receptor (beta chain) is a study of early T cells in non-severe SARS-CoV-2 infection. This CDR3 has 13 amino acids. Trimming removed 4 bases at V and 8 bases at J, with 11 bases between. TCRdb processed the 5' RACE reads anew with MiXCR; each CDR3 protein has one entry. The sample has approximately 31,000 distinct CDR3 sequences; 5.7% are singletons. V and J are TRBV12-3 or TRBV12-4 and TRBJ1-4; D remains ambiguous. This TCR was recovered from an adult who was a healthcare worker with PCR-confirmed SARS-CoV-2 infection or an uninfected control (not recorded which). The sequencing sample was made of whole blood. The CDR3 region has the DNA TGTGCCAGCAGTTCTGGCCTGGTGGAAAAACTGTTTTTT. Protein: CASSSGLVEKLFF.